A selection of T cell receptor beta chains follows, all from one sample in a study of blood T cell repertoires in COVID-19. Clones were read by immunoSEQ multiplex PCR, and TCRdb kept only the in-frame ones, dropping some. Altogether over 350,000 clones are present, approximately 90% being singletons, with the ten largest covering roughly 4%. Sequencing was performed on peripheral blood. The receptors were gathered from a woman aged 30 to 39 with acute or convalescent COVID-19. CDR3s include the opening cysteine and the closing phenylalanine or tryptophan. The D gene is left open where the match is weak. The size entry is marked missing in some rows and otherwise reads once, few, many or a size class.

TRBJ1-2,TRBV2,NA,TRBD1,CASRWDRGDGGYTF,TGTGCCAGCAGATGGGACAGGGGGGACGGTGGCTACACCTTC
TRBJ1-2,TRBV18,NA,NA,CASPGRGGAPPFNEGYTF,TGTGCCAGCCCCGGAAGGGGCGGGGCTCCACCCTTTAATGAGGGCTACACCTTC
TRBJ1-2,TRBV6-5,NA,TRBD1,CASSNLGTGVGYTF,TGTGCCAGCAGTAATTTAGGGACAGGGGTCGGCTACACCTTC
TRBJ2-2,TRBV5-1,NA,NA,CASSLYSGYTGELFF,TGCGCCAGCAGCTTGTACTCAGGCTACACCGGGGAGCTGTTTTTT
TRBJ1-5,TRBV29-1,NA,TRBD1,CSVAVSGTGSNQPQHF,TGCAGCGTGGCCGTCTCCGGGACAGGAAGCAATCAGCCCCAGCATTTT
TRBJ1-3,TRBV30,NA,NA,CAWSVPRAGNTIYF,TGTGCCTGGAGTGTCCCCAGGGCGGGAAACACCATATATTTT
TRBJ1-1,TRBV2,NA,NA,CASSDIQGRNTEAFF,TGTGCCAGCAGTGATATCCAGGGGAGGAACACTGAAGCTTTCTTT
TRBJ2-7,TRBV3-1/TRBV3-2,NA,NA,CASSQDLGFGRTDYSSYEQYF,TGTGCCAGCAGCCAAGATCTAGGCTTCGGCAGGACGGACTATAGCTCCTACGAGCAGTACTTC
TRBJ1-3,TRBV5-1,NA,TRBD1,CASSINTGAGNTIYF,TGCGCCAGCAGCATTAACACAGGGGCTGGAAACACCATATATTTT
TRBJ2-1,TRBV9,NA,TRBD2,CASNLAGDNEQFF,TGTGCCAGCAACCTAGCGGGGGACAATGAGCAGTTCTTC
TRBJ1-3,TRBV28,NA,TRBD1,CASGGQGVNTIYF,TGTGCCAGCGGCGGACAGGGGGTAAACACCATATATTTT
TRBJ1-2,TRBV5-1,NA,NA,CASSVYGGYPNYGYTF,TGCGCCAGCAGCGTTTACGGGGGTTACCCAAACTATGGCTACACCTTC
TRBJ1-1,TRBV6-5,NA,NA,CASSREGGEAFF,TGTGCCAGCAGTCGGGAGGGGGGTGAGGCTTTCTTT
TRBJ2-7,TRBV6-5,NA,TRBD1,CASSYRDRRSYEQYF,TGTGCCAGCAGTTACCGGGACAGGAGATCCTACGAGCAGTACTTC
TRBJ2-1,TRBV4-1,NA,NA,CASSQATAYNEQFF,TGCGCCAGCAGCCAAGCCACAGCCTACAATGAGCAGTTCTTC
TRBJ1-2,TRBV4-1,NA,NA,CASSQDADGYGYTF,TGCGCCAGCAGCCAAGATGCAGATGGCTATGGCTACACCTTC
TRBJ2-6,TRBV23-1,NA,NA,CASRHPSTSNSGANVLTF,TGCGCCAGCAGACATCCATCAACCTCGAACTCTGGGGCCAACGTCCTGACTTTC
TRBJ1-5,TRBV19,NA,NA,CASSIASGVNQPQHF,TGTGCCAGTAGTATAGCTAGCGGGGTTAATCAGCCCCAGCATTTT
TRBJ2-5,TRBV4-1,NA,TRBD1,CASSDVQGAYQETQYF,TGCGCCAGCAGCGATGTACAGGGGGCTTACCAAGAGACCCAGTACTTC
TRBJ1-4,TRBV10-3,NA,NA,CAISAPEANEKLFF,TGTGCCATCAGTGCCCCGGAGGCTAATGAAAAACTGTTTTTT
TRBJ1-3,TRBV7-2,NA,TRBD1,CASSYVSGTDSGNTIYF,TGTGCCAGCAGCTATGTGAGTGGGACAGACTCTGGAAACACCATATATTTT
TRBJ2-2,TRBV9,NA,NA,CASSAREPTGELFF,TGTGCCAGCAGCGCGAGGGAGCCAACCGGGGAGCTGTTTTTT
TRBJ2-7,TRBV18,NA,TRBD1,CASSLFPGGSYEQYF,TGTGCCAGCTCACTTTTCCCAGGGGGCTCCTACGAGCAGTACTTC
TRBJ1-1,TRBV28,NA,NA,CASSFLQGTEAFF,TGTGCCAGCAGTTTCCTACAGGGCACTGAAGCTTTCTTT
TRBJ1-5,TRBV27,NA,TRBD1,CASSHRGSNQPQHF,TGTGCCAGCAGCCACAGGGGTAGCAATCAGCCCCAGCATTTT
TRBJ1-6,TRBV2,NA,TRBD1,CASSAEGALDNSPLHF,TGTGCCAGCAGTGCGGAGGGGGCTTTGGATAATTCACCCCTCCACTTT
TRBJ2-3,TRBV4-1,once,TRBD2,CASSPPWGGADTQYF,TGCGCCAGCAGCCCCCCGTGGGGGGGTGCAGATACGCAGTATTTT
TRBJ2-3,TRBV9,NA,NA,CASSVALGALNTDTQYF,TGTGCCAGCAGCGTAGCTCTGGGGGCCCTTAACACAGATACGCAGTATTTT
TRBJ2-7,TRBV7-2,NA,TRBD2,CASSLGPSGGSYEQYF,TGTGCCAGCAGCCTCGGACCTAGCGGGGGCAGTTACGAGCAGTACTTC
TRBJ2-7,TRBV11-3,NA,NA,CASSLGVGRGYEQYF,TGTGCCAGCAGCTTAGGGGTAGGGCGGGGCTACGAGCAGTACTTC
TRBJ1-1,TRBV6-6,NA,NA,CASSYSGGGNTEAFF,TGTGCCAGCAGTTACTCGGGGGGAGGGAACACTGAAGCTTTCTTT
TRBJ1-5,TRBV10-3,NA,NA,CALPGGGAGTNSNQPQHF,TGTGCCCTCCCTGGGGGGGGCGCAGGAACAAATAGCAATCAGCCCCAGCATTTT
TRBJ1-1,TRBV5-1,NA,NA,CASSLGEVGTEAFF,TGCGCCAGCAGCTTGGGAGAGGTAGGCACTGAAGCTTTCTTT
TRBJ2-1,TRBV19,NA,TRBD2,CASSILSGSAYNEQFF,TGTGCCAGTAGTATCCTTAGCGGGTCAGCCTACAATGAGCAGTTCTTC
TRBJ2-3,TRBV11-2,NA,NA,CASSLVAASTDTQYF,TGTGCCAGCAGCTTAGTAGCGGCCTCCACAGATACGCAGTATTTT
TRBJ1-2,TRBV5-6,NA,NA,CASSLKSRVQDTF,TGTGCCAGCAGCTTGAAGTCCAGGGTTCAGGACACCTTC
TRBJ2-7,TRBV6-5,NA,TRBD1,CASSKRTGSYEQYF,TGTGCCAGCAGCAAGCGGACAGGTTCCTACGAGCAGTACTTC
TRBJ2-7,TRBV6-1,once,NA,CASSDGQGGYEQYF,TGTGCCAGCAGTGATGGGCAGGGGGGCTACGAGCAGTACTTC
TRBJ2-3,TRBV7-9,NA,NA,CASTEITGSTIADTQYF,TGTGCCAGCACCGAGATTACAGGGTCTACTATTGCAGATACGCAGTATTTT
TRBJ1-6,TRBV23-1,NA,NA,CASSKPRPREINSPLHF,TGCGCCAGCAGTAAGCCCCGTCCCCGAGAAATTAATTCACCCCTCCACTTT